These 14 T cell receptor beta chains were sequenced from one sample in a study of cytomegalovirus exposure and HLA in healthy donors. Clones were read by immunoSEQ multiplex PCR, and TCRdb kept only the in-frame ones, dropping some. The sample lists 140,000 to 150,000 clones; 94% were seen once. Input material: PBMCs. The origin of the receptors is a man aged 18 to 30 in good health and CMV-seropositive.

The V and J genes are TRBV28 and TRBJ1-5, with no clear D. V was cut by 3 bases and J by 5 bases, with 5 bases left in between. The length of the CDR3 is 12 residues. Germline V lookup: CDR1 MDHEN, CDR2 SYDVKM. The CDR3 sequence: CASSFPYQPQHF. CDR3 DNA: TGTGCCAGCAGTTTCCCTTATCAGCCCCAGCATTTT. Supplemented by reference TRBV28 and TRBJ1-5, the full variable domain reads DVKVTQSSRYLVKRTGEKVFLECVQDMDHENMFWYRQDPGLGLRLIYFSYDVKMKEKGDIPEGYSVSREKKERFSLILESASTNQTSMYLCASSFPYQPQHFGDGTRLSIL.

This clone came up a few times. The chain couples TRBV4-2 to TRBJ1-1; no definite D call. Germline lookup yields CDR1 LGHNA and CDR2 YNFKEQ. Trimming cost V 0 bases and J 5 bases, with 7 bases left between them. The CDR3 runs to 13 residues. The DNA of the CDR3 is TGTGCCAGCAGCCAAGATAGAGGGACTGAAGCTTTCTTT. Encoded protein: CASSQDRGTEAFF.

This sequence joins TRBV4-2 and TRBJ2-1, with 9 bases matching TRBD2. The V and J ends lost 2 bases and 7 bases, in that order; junction bases with no gene match: 6. The CDR3 spans 15 residues. CDR1 and CDR2 (germline): LGHNA, YNFKEQ. Here the CDR3 reads CASSQLTSGANEQFF. CDR3 bases: TGTGCCAGCAGCCAATTGACTAGCGGAGCGAATGAGCAGTTCTTC.

The count of this clone is one. The chain recombines TRBV5-4 with TRBJ1-4; 10 bases map to TRBD1. Germline V gene data show CDR1 as SGHNT and CDR2 as YYREEE (reference sequence). With 1 base clipped from V and 4 bases from J, the junction kept 4 bases outside the gene matches. This CDR3 spans 16 amino acids. CDR3 bases: TGTGCCAGCAGCTTGACCGGACAGGGGGTTAATGAAAAACTGTTTTTT. Translating it yields CASSLTGQGVNEKLFF.

V is TRBV6-5 and J is TRBJ1-1; TRBD1 is a possible D gene (6 bases). V lost 8 bases, J lost 3 bases, and 13 bases lay in between. Germline assignment: CDR1 MNHEY and CDR2 SVGAGI. CDR3 length equals 13 residues. CDR3 DNA: TGTGCCAGCCGGCGGGGGCGGGACACTGAAGCTTTCTTT. Protein product: CASRRGRDTEAFF.

V is TRBV25-1 and J is TRBJ2-3; D gene ambiguous. This CDR3 is 12 amino acids long. Deletions cut 6 bases from V and 2 bases from J, with 6 bases between. Germline CDR1 MGHDK, CDR2 SYGVNS. CDR3 nucleotides: TGTGCCAGCAGCCGTATCACAGATACGCAGTATTTT. The encoded protein is CASSRITDTQYF.

This clone was counted between two and nine times. The gene calls are TRBV25-1 and TRBJ1-2, with D uncertain. The V and J ends lost 4 bases and 4 bases respectively, with 7 bases between them. The CDR3 is 12 residues long. Germline CDR1 MGHDK, CDR2 SYGVNS. The CDR3 sequence is CASSAPSYGYTF. DNA for the CDR3: TGTGCCAGCAGTGCCCCTTCCTATGGCTACACCTTC.

The gene calls are TRBV28 and TRBJ2-7, with TRBD2 matching 14 bases. The CDR3 is 17 residues long. Germline V gives CDR1 MDHEN, CDR2 SYDVKM. The V segment lost 3 bases and the J segment 3 bases; nucleotides outside the gene matches: 7. The CDR3 spells CASSFGLAGGWGYEQYF. CDR3 DNA sequence: TGTGCCAGCAGTTTTGGACTAGCGGGAGGCTGGGGCTACGAGCAGTACTTC.

The rearrangement links TRBV5-1 to TRBJ1-1; tentatively, D is TRBD1 (5 bases). The CDR3 loop spans 14 amino acids. V dropped 5 bases and J dropped 1 base, with 12 bases sitting between them. Germline V gene data show CDR1 as SGHRS and CDR2 as YFSETQ. CDR3 DNA sequence: TGCGCCAGCAGAACAGGCGTGGGGAACACTGAAGCTTTCTTT. This encodes CASRTGVGNTEAFF.

The V call is TRBV27, the J call TRBJ2-4; TRBD1 matches 10 bases. The CDR3 runs to 18 residues. V was clipped by 0 bases and J by 7 bases; unmatched bases: 12. Per the germline V gene, CDR1 is MNHEY and CDR2 is SMNVEV (reference sequence). This CDR3 reads CASSLSPTGGQFPNIQYF. CDR3 bases: TGTGCCAGCAGTTTATCCCCGACAGGGGGCCAGTTCCCCAACATTCAGTACTTC.

This chain joins TRBV19 and TRBJ1-5; maybe TRBD1 (6 bases). The CDR3 is 14 amino acids. The ends were cut back, 5 bases at V and 1 base at J, with 9 bases in the middle. In germline, CDR1 is LNHDA, CDR2 SQIVND (reference sequence). The CDR3 DNA follows: TGTGCCAGTAGTCAGGGGTTGAGCAATCAGCCCCAGCATTTT. It specifies CASSQGLSNQPQHF.

The J gene is TRBJ2-7, the V gene TRBV11-2; 7 bases are a match to TRBD2. CDR1 is SGHAT and CDR2 is FQNNGV in the germline V gene. There are 17 residues in the CDR3. V dropped 8 bases and J dropped 4; count of bases not matched to a gene: 20. CDR3 loop: CASSLERAEGGGYEQYF. The CDR3 DNA follows: TGTGCCAGCTCCTTAGAGAGGGCGGAGGGCGGGGGATACGAGCAGTACTTC. Based on the CDR3 plus reference TRBV11-2 and TRBJ2-7, the full variable domain is EAGVAQSPRYKIIEKRQSVAFWCNPISGHATLYWYQQILGQGPKLLIQFQNNGVVDDSQLPKDRFSAERLKGVDSTLKIQPAKLEDSAVYLCASSLERAEGGGYEQYFGPGTRLTVT.

The V call is TRBV28, the J call TRBJ2-1, with D tentatively TRBD2 (7 bases). This CDR3 has 15 residues. Trimming shortened V by 5 bases and J by 2 bases, and 13 bases separated the two germline ends. Germline assignment: CDR1 MDHEN and CDR2 SYDVKM. The CDR3 sequence: CASSLGGRAYNEQFF. The CDR3 DNA is TGTGCCAGCAGTCTAGGGGGGAGGGCCTACAATGAGCAGTTCTTC.

Written as DNA, the CDR3 is TGCAGCGTTGAAGCCCGCGGACAGGGGGCCCCGACCTACGAGCAGTACTTC. Amino acids: CSVEARGQGAPTYEQYF. The genes are TRBV29-1 and TRBJ2-7; TRBD1 agrees at 11 bases. V gave up 1 base and J gave up 2 bases; unmatched junction bases: 10. The CDR3 spans 17 residues. Germline V gives CDR1 SQVTM, CDR2 ANQGSEA.